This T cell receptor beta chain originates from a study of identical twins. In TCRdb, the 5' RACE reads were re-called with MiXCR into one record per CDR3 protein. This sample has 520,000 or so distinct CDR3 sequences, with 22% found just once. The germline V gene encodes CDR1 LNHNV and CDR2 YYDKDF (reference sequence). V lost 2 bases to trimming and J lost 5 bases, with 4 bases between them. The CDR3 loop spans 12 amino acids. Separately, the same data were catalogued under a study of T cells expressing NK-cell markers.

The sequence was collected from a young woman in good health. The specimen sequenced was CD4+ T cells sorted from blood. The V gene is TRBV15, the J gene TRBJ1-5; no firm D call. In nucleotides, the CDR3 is TGTGCCACCAGCAGAAGAGATCAGCCCCAGCATTTT. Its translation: CATSRRDQPQHF. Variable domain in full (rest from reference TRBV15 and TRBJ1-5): DAMVIQNPRYQVTQFGKPVTLSCSQTLNHNVMYWYQQKSSQAPKLLFHYYDKDFNNEADTPDNFQSRRPNTSFCFLDIRSPGLGDTAMYLCATSRRDQPQHFGDGTRLSIL.